This T cell receptor (beta chain) was captured by sequencing in a study of cytomegalovirus exposure and HLA in healthy donors. The trim removed 2 bases at V and 4 bases at J, leaving 5 bases unmatched. Germline V CDR1 and CDR2: SGHNT, YYREEE (reference sequence). CDR3 size: 15 residues. Both 60 Vbeta primers and 13 Jbeta primers went into the PCR. TCRdb keeps only in-frame clones here, not all; method: immunoSEQ multiplex PCR. Here the sample spans approximately 85,000 clones, roughly 80% being singletons. The chain employs TRBV5-4 and TRBJ2-1, with 8 bases lining up with TRBD2. Sequencing was carried out using PBMCs. This clonotype originated in a woman in her fifties or sixties in good health and CMV-seropositive. In DNA form, the CDR3 reads TGTGCCAGCAGCTTTGGCGGGAGGAGGTACAATGAGCAGTTCTTC. Residues: CASSFGGRRYNEQFF.